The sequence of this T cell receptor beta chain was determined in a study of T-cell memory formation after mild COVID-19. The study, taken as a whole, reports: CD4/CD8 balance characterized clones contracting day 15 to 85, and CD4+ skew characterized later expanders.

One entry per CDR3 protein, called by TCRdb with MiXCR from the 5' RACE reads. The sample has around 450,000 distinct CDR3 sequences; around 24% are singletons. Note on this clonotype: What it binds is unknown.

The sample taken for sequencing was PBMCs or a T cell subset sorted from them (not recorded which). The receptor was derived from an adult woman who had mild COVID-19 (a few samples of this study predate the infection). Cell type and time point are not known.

Here the CDR3 reads CASSLPRDFSTDTQYF. For the CDR3, the DNA is TGCGCCAGCAGCCTCCCCCGGGACTTTAGCACAGATACGCAGTATTTT. V is TRBV5-1 and J is TRBJ2-3; tentatively, D is TRBD2 (6 bases). The CDR3 is made up of 16 amino acids. Deletions cut 4 bases from V and 0 bases from J, with 15 bases between. Germline CDR1 reads SGHRS; CDR2 reads YFSETQ.